This T cell receptor beta chain is drawn from a study of T cell repertoires in cytomegalovirus infection. Study context: CMV infection together with matching HLA type was indicated by public TCR beta signatures. Notes on the study in general: Ex vivo, HLA-C-restricted CMV-specific TCR beta clonotypes prevailed over the rest of the response. Identification of carriers of CMV plus the relevant HLA was achieved through cumulative public TCR beta family frequency.

The V gene end was trimmed by 6 bases and the J gene end by 1 base; junction bases not matched to a gene: 8. This CDR3 has 16 amino acids. Germline V gene sequence: CDR1 MNHEY, CDR2 SVGEGT. TCRdb itself ran the reads through MiXCR, one entry per CDR3 protein. The sample carries some 350,000 distinct CDR3 sequences, 15% to 20% recorded once. Turning to this clonotype: Its target is not known.

The TCR originated in a human donor in good health (CMV status not recorded). Some clones in this sample may be carry-over from other donors' samples. Source material: PBMCs. J is TRBJ2-1 and V is TRBV6-2 or TRBV6-3; 8 nucleotides align to TRBD1. CDR3 sequence (DNA): TGTGCCAGCAGGACCAGGGGGCGTGGGTCCTACAATGAGCAGTTCTTC. Translated: CASRTRGRGSYNEQFF.